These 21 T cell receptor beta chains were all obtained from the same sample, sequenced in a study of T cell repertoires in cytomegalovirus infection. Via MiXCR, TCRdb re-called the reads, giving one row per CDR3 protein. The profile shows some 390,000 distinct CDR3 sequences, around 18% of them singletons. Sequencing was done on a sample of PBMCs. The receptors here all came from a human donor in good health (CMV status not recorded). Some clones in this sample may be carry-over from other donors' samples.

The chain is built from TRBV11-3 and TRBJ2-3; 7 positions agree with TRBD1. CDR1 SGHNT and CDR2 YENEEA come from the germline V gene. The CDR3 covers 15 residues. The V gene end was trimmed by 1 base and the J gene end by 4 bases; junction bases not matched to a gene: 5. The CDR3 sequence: CASSLGGTVADTQYF. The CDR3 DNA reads TGTGCCAGCAGCTTAGGTGGGACAGTGGCAGATACGCAGTATTTT.

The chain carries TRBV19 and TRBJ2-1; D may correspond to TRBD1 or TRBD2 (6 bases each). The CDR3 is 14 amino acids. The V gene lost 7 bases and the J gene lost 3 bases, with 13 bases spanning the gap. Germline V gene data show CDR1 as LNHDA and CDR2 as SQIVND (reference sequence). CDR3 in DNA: TGTGCCAGTAAGGAGGGGGGAGACTACAATGAGCAGTTCTTC. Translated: CASKEGGDYNEQFF. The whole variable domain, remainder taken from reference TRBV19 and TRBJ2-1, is DGGITQSPKYLFRKEGQNVTLSCEQNLNHDAMYWYRQDPGQGLRLIYYSQIVNDFQKGDIAEGYSVSREKKESFPLTVTSAQKNPTAFYLCASKEGGDYNEQFFGPGTRLTVL.

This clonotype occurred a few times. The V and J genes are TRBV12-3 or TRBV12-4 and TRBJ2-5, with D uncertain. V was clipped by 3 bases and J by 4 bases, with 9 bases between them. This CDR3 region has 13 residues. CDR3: CASSFEVRETQYF. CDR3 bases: TGTGCCAGCAGTTTCGAGGTGCGAGAGACCCAGTACTTC.

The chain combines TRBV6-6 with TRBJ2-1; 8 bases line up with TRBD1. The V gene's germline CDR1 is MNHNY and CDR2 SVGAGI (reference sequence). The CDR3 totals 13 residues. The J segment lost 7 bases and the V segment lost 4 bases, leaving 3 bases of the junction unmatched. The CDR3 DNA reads TGTGCCAGCAGTTCTCAGGGGGCTAATGAGCAGTTCTTC. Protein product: CASSSQGANEQFF.

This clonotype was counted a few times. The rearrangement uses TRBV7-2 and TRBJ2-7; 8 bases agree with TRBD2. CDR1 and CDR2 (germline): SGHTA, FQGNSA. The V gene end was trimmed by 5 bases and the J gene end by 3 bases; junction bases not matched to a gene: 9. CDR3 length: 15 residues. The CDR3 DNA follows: TGTGCCAGCAGCCGAGTGGGACTAGGTGACTACGAGCAGTACTTC. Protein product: CASSRVGLGDYEQYF.

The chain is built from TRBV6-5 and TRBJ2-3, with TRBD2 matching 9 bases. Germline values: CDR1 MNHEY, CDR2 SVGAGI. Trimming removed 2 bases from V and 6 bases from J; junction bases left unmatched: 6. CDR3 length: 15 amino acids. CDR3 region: CASSYLREGGDTQYF. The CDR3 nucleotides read TGTGCCAGCAGTTACCTGCGGGAGGGCGGGGATACGCAGTATTTT.

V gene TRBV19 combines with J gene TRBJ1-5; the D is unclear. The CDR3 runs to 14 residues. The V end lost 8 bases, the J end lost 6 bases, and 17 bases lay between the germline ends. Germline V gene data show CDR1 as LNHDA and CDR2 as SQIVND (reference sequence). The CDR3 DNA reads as TGTGCCAGTGCCGGGCCTTCGTGGGGTCAGCCCCAGCATTTT. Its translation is CASAGPSWGQPQHF.

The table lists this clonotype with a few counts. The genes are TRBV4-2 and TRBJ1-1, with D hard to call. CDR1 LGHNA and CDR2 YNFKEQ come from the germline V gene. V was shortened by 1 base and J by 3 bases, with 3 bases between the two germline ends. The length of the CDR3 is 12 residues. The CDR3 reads CASSQGDTEAFF. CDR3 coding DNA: TGTGCCAGCAGCCAAGGAGACACTGAAGCTTTCTTT.

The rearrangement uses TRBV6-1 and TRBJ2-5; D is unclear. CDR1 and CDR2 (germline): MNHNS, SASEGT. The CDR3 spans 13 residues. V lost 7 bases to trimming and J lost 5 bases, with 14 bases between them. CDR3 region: CASIRQAEETQYF. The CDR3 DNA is TGTGCCAGCATTAGGCAGGCTGAGGAGACCCAGTACTTC.

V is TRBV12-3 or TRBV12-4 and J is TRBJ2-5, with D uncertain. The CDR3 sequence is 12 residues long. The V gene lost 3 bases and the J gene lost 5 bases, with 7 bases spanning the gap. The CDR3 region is CASSFVSETQYF. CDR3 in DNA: TGTGCCAGCAGTTTCGTCTCTGAGACCCAGTACTTC.

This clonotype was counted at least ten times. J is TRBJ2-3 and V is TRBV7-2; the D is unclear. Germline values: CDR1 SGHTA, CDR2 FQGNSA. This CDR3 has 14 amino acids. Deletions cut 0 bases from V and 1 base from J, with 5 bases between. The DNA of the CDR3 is TGTGCCAGCAGCTTAGCCCACCGCACAGATACGCAGTATTTT. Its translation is CASSLAHRTDTQYF.

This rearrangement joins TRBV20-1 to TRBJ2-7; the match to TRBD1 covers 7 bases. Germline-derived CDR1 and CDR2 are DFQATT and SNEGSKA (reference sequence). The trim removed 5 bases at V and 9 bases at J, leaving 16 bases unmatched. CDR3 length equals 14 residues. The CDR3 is CSAYHRGDSHGQYF. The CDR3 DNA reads TGCAGTGCTTACCACAGGGGAGACTCTCACGGGCAGTACTTC.

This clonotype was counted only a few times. The CDR3 coding sequence is TGTGCCAGCAGCCCCTGGGCCCGCTCCTACGAGCAGTACTTC. Amino acid sequence: CASSPWARSYEQYF. The chain couples TRBV12-3 or TRBV12-4 to TRBJ2-7; D is unclear. The CDR3 runs 14 residues. V lost 6 bases and J lost 0, with 12 bases in between.

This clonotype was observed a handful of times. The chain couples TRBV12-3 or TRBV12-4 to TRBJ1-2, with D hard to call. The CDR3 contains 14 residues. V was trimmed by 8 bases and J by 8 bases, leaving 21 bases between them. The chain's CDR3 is CASWALGPTRGYTF. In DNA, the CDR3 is TGTGCCAGCTGGGCTCTCGGGCCGACTCGGGGCTACACCTTC.

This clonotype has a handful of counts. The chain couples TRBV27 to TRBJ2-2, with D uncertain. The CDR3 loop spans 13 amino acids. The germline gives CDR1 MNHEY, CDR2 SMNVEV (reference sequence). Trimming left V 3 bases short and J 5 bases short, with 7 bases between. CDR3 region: CASSFRTTGELFF. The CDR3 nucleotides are TGTGCCAGCAGTTTCCGGACGACCGGGGAGCTGTTTTTT.

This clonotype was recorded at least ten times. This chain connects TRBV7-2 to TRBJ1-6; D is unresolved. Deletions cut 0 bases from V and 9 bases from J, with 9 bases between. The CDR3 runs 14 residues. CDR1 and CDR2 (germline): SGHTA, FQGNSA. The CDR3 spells CASSLAPVASPLHF. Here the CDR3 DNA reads TGTGCCAGCAGCTTAGCTCCAGTCGCTTCACCCCTCCACTTT.

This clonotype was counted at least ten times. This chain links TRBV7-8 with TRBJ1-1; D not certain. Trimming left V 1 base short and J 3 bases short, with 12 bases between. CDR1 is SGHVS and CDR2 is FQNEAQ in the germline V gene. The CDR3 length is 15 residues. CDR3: CASSLEEVGDTEAFF. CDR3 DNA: TGTGCCAGCAGCTTAGAGGAGGTAGGCGACACTGAAGCTTTCTTT.

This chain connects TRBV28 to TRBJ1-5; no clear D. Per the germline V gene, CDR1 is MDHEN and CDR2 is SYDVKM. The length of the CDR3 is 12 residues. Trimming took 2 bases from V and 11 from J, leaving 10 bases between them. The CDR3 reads CASSLGDRAQHF. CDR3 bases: TGTGCCAGCAGTTTAGGGGATAGAGCCCAGCATTTT. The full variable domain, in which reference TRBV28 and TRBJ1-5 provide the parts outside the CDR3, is DVKVTQSSRYLVKRTGEKVFLECVQDMDHENMFWYRQDPGLGLRLIYFSYDVKMKEKGDIPEGYSVSREKKERFSLILESASTNQTSMYLCASSLGDRAQHFGDGTRLSIL.

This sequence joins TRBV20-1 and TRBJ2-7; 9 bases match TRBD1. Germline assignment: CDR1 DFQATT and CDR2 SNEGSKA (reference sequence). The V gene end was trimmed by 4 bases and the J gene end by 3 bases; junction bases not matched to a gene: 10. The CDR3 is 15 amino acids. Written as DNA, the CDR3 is TGCAGTGCTACCCTAGGGACAGGGCCTATCTACGAGCAGTACTTC. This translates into CSATLGTGPIYEQYF.

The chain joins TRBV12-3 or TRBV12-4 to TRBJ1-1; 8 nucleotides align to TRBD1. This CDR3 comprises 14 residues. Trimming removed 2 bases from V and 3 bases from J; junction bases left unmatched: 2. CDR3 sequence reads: CASSLQGAYTEAFF. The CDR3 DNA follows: TGTGCCAGCAGTTTACAGGGGGCGTACACTGAAGCTTTCTTT.

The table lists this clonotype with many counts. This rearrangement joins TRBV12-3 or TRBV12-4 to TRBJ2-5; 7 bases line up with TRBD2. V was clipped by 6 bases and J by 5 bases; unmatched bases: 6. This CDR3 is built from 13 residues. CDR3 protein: CASSRLAEETQYF. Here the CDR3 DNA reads TGTGCCAGCAGCAGACTAGCCGAGGAGACCCAGTACTTC.